This TCR beta chain was sequenced for a study of beta chain features in type 1 diabetes. cDNA synthesis used the whole RNA isolate, giving expressed TCRB sequences. Reads for stem cell-like memory T cell samples averaged about 980,000. The repertoire was sequenced with immunoSEQ multiplex PCR; TCRdb's copy has only in-frame clones and lacks some. The sample carries about 53,000 clones, 55% to 80% recorded once. Germline CDR1 SGHDN, CDR2 FVKESK. The ends were cut back, 2 bases at V and 4 bases at J, with 8 bases in the middle. The CDR3 sequence is 13 residues long. Worth noting for this clone: Its specificity is unknown.

Whole-study results and caveats: Type 1 diabetes patients had TCRB CDR3s that were shorter (moderately but significantly so) in all four CD4+ subsets. Insertion counts at VDJ junctions were lower in type 1 diabetes patients, who also showed more deletions there.

The chain links TRBV14 to TRBJ1-2; D is uncertain. The clonotype comes from a woman aged 25 to 39 with type 1 diabetes. Sequences were obtained from stem cell memory CD4+ T cells from blood. The CDR3 reads CASSQQQLYGYTF. For the CDR3, the DNA is TGTGCCAGCAGCCAACAACAGCTCTATGGCTACACCTTC.